These T cell receptor beta chains were read from a single sample in a study of CD8 T cells in Susac syndrome. Each CDR3 protein is one row after TCRdb ran MiXCR on the immunoSEQ multiplex PCR reads. This table has about 150,000 distinct CDR3 sequences, nearly 97% appearing once. The sequencing input was CD4+ T cells from PBMCs. These receptors were obtained from a human donor with Susac syndrome. Both conserved end residues are part of each CDR3. Fields, in order: clone size, J gene, V gene, D gene, CDR3 DNA, CDR3 protein. The D gene is left open where the match is weak. Rows give clone size only sometimes, using once, few, many, or a class for an expanded clone.

. TRBJ2-2 TRBV28 . TGTGCCAGCAGGTTACCGGGAACAAACACCGGGGAGCTGTTTTTT CASRLPGTNTGELFF
. TRBJ2-7 TRBV2 TRBD2 TGTGCCAGCAGAGAAACTAGCGGGAGTATGTACGAGCAGTACTTC CASRETSGSMYEQYF
. TRBJ2-3 TRBV20-1 TRBD2 TGCAGTGCTAGAGAGCTAGCGGAGACGGGCACAGATACGCAGTATTTT CSARELAETGTDTQYF
. TRBJ2-7 TRBV6-5 . TGTGCCAGCAGTCCCGACAGGCCGGGTGAGCAGTACTTC CASSPDRPGEQYF
once TRBJ2-7 TRBV20-1 . TGCAGTGCTCATTGGGGGATGAGCGAGCAGTACTTC CSAHWGMSEQYF
. TRBJ1-1 TRBV29-1 . TGCAGCGTTGAAGTCCCCGGACATATCACTGAAGCTTTCTTT CSVEVPGHITEAFF
. TRBJ2-7 TRBV20-1 TRBD2 TGCGGACTAGCGGGGCTCTCCTACGAGCAGTACTTC CGLAGLSYEQYF
. TRBJ2-3 TRBV6-1 . TGTGCCAGCAGTGAAGCGGACGGGAGTGGGTCAGATACGCAGTATTTT CASSEADGSGSDTQYF
. TRBJ2-1 TRBV7-2 . TGTGCCAGCAGCTTAAGGGGAACAGCAGAGCAGTTCTTC CASSLRGTAEQFF
. TRBJ2-5 TRBV20-1 . TGCAGTGCCCTGATGGAGGGGCCAAAGACCCAGTACTTC CSALMEGPKTQYF
. TRBJ2-5 TRBV19 TRBD1 TGTGCCAGTAGGGGGACAGGGTCGACCCAGTACTTC CASRGTGSTQYF
. TRBJ1-3 TRBV15 . TGTGCCACCAGCAGAGATTCGGGGAGCTCTGGAAACACCATATATTTT CATSRDSGSSGNTIYF
. TRBJ2-7 TRBV5-1 . TGCGCCAGCAGCTTGGAAGGAGCGCGCTACGAGCAGTACTTC CASSLEGARYEQYF
. TRBJ2-7 TRBV5-1 TRBD2 TGCGCCAGCAGCTCAGCTAGCGGGAGCGGCGAGCAGTACTTC CASSSASGSGEQYF
. TRBJ2-7 TRBV20-1 TRBD2 TGCAGTGCTAGAGATCCTCGCGGGGGGCCCTACGAGCAGTACTTC CSARDPRGGPYEQYF
once TRBJ2-4 TRBV6-2/TRBV6-3 . TGTGCCAGCGGGATTCCTAAGGGGGCCAAAAACATTCAGTACTTC CASGIPKGAKNIQYF
few TRBJ2-1 TRBV28 TRBD2 TGTGCCAGCAGAGGGGCGGGAGACGGGAAAGAGCAGTTCTTC CASRGAGDGKEQFF
few TRBJ1-5 TRBV18 . TGTGCCAGCTCACTGACAGACAATCAGCCCCAGCATTTT CASSLTDNQPQHF
. TRBJ2-1 TRBV7-9 . TGTGCCAGCAGCATACTCCACCTCCGTCAGCAGCAGTTCTTC CASSILHLRQQQFF
once TRBJ2-5 TRBV29-1 . TGCAGCGTTGAAGATCCAGGGGAGACCCAGTACTTC CSVEDPGETQYF
. TRBJ2-7 TRBV23-1 TRBD1 TGCGCCAGCAGCGGAGGACAGGGGGACGAACAGTACTTC CASSGGQGDEQYF
. TRBJ2-1 TRBV5-1 . TGCGCCAGCCGGCTCGGCAGCAACAATGAGCAGTTCTTC CASRLGSNNEQFF
. TRBJ1-5 TRBV20-1 . TGCAGTGCTACGAGTCGGAACAATCAGCCCCAGCATTTT CSATSRNNQPQHF
once TRBJ2-6 TRBV5-1 . TGCGCCAGCAAGGATGAGGAACGCTCTGGGGCCAACGTCCTGACTTTC CASKDEERSGANVLTF
. TRBJ2-7 TRBV20-1 . TGCAGTGCTAGACGAGGGCATTGGGACACGGCCTACGAGCAGTACTTC CSARRGHWDTAYEQYF
. TRBJ2-7 TRBV7-9 TRBD1 TGTGCCAGCAGCATGACACAGGGGAGCGAGCAGTACTTC CASSMTQGSEQYF
. TRBJ1-2 TRBV23-1 TRBD1 TGCGCCAGCAGTCAGTACCACGAGCCGGGACAGACTTATGGCTACACCTTC CASSQYHEPGQTYGYTF
. TRBJ1-2 TRBV7-3 . TGTGCCAGCAGCCCAGACCCCGGGGTTGGCTACACCTTC CASSPDPGVGYTF
. TRBJ2-5 TRBV28 TRBD2 TGTGCCACCCGTAGCGGGAGGGCTCGGGAGACCCAGTACTTC CATRSGRARETQYF
. TRBJ2-5 TRBV5-1 . TGCGCCAGCAGCCCCCTTCTAGGGGGGGAGACCCAGTACTTC CASSPLLGGETQYF
. TRBJ2-5 TRBV20-1 . TGCAGTGCTATTGGCGGGATTTCAGAGACCCAGTACTTC CSAIGGISETQYF
. TRBJ1-4 TRBV9 . TGTGCCAGCAGCCCTCTAGGAGCAACTAATGAAAAACTGTTTTTT CASSPLGATNEKLFF
. TRBJ2-7 TRBV5-1 . TGCGCCAGCAGCTTAGGTGGCGACGAGCAGTACTTC CASSLGGDEQYF
. TRBJ2-5 TRBV5-1 TRBD1 TGCGCCAGCAGCTTGGGGACAGGCCGGGAAGAGACCCAGTACTTC CASSLGTGREETQYF
. TRBJ1-6 TRBV4-1 TRBD1 TGCGCCAGCTCAGCCCCGGACAGGGCTTCACCCCTCCACTTT CASSAPDRASPLHF
. TRBJ2-5 TRBV5-4 TRBD1 TGTGCCAGCAGCCCACCCGGAGCAGGGGGTAGGGAGACCCAGTACTTC CASSPPGAGGRETQYF
once TRBJ1-6 TRBV18 TRBD1 TGTGCCAGCTCACAGGTAACCGGGACAGCTATGTCACCCCTCCACTTT CASSQVTGTAMSPLHF
few TRBJ2-5 TRBV4-2 . TGTGCCAGCAGTCAAGATGTGACTTCCCAAGAGACCCAGTACTTC CASSQDVTSQETQYF
. TRBJ2-2 TRBV6-6 TRBD2 TGTGCCAGCAGACCCCAGGCGGGAGGATACACCGGGGAGCTGTTTTTT CASRPQAGGYTGELFF
. TRBJ2-5 TRBV2 . TGTGCCAGAAATTTTCGGGGGACCCAGTACTTC CARNFRGTQYF
. TRBJ2-7 TRBV6-5 . TGTGCCAGCAACAACGCGGGGCAGGGGAAGAACGAGCAGTACTTC CASNNAGQGKNEQYF
. TRBJ2-1 TRBV4-1 TRBD1 TGCGCCACCCGGACAGGGGGGACCAATGAGCAGTTCTTC CATRTGGTNEQFF
. TRBJ2-6 TRBV28 . TGTGCCAGCAGTTTAGGTGGGGCCAACGTCCTGACTTTC CASSLGGANVLTF
. TRBJ1-2 TRBV28 . TGTGCCAGCAGTTTGCAGGCTGGTGGCTACACCTTC CASSLQAGGYTF
. TRBJ2-5 TRBV5-1 TRBD2 TGCGCCAGCAGGGATACTAGCGGGAGCTGGGAGACCCAGTACTTC CASRDTSGSWETQYF
. TRBJ2-4 TRBV20-1 . TGCAGTGCTAGACAGCTAGCCAAAAACATTCAGTACTTC CSARQLAKNIQYF
. TRBJ2-1 TRBV20-1 . TGCAGTGCTCCCCGACTAGTAGGGAGCAATGAGCAGTTCTTC CSAPRLVGSNEQFF
. TRBJ2-2 TRBV20-1 TRBD2 TGCAGTGCTAGGCCTAGCGGAGCCTTGAACACCGGGGAGCTGTTTTTT CSARPSGALNTGELFF
few TRBJ1-2 TRBV7-9 . TGTGCCAGCAGCCCGCGGACGGGAGCTAACTATGGCTACACCTTC CASSPRTGANYGYTF
. TRBJ2-5 TRBV6-2/TRBV6-3 . TGTGCCAGCAGTTTGCGATACCAAGAGACCCAGTACTTC CASSLRYQETQYF
. TRBJ1-3 TRBV6-6 . TGTGCCACCACAAACGACAGATCCTCTGGAAACACCATATATTTT CATTNDRSSGNTIYF
. TRBJ2-3 TRBV7-2 . TGTGCCAGCAGAAACGGGGCAGATACGCAGTATTTT CASRNGADTQYF
. TRBJ2-7 TRBV7-6 TRBD1 TGTGCCAGCAGCTTAAGAGGGGGCTGGTCCTACGAGCAGTACTTC CASSLRGGWSYEQYF